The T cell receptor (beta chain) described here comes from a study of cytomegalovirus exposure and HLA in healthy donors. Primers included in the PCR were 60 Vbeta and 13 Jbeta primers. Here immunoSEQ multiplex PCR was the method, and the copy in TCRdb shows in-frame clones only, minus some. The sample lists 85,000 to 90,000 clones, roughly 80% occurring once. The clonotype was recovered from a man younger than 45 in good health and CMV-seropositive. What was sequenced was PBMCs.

CDR3 sequence (DNA): TGTGCCAGCAGTCCTATAGCGGGGGGGTTGTATGAGCAGTTCTTC. Its protein is CASSPIAGGLYEQFF. The V gene is TRBV11-2, the J gene TRBJ2-1, with 11 bases aligning to TRBD2. CDR1 is SGHAT, CDR2 FQNNGV, per germline. The CDR3 runs 15 residues. J lost 8 bases, V lost 6 bases, and 9 bases had no gene match. The full variable domain, its missing parts supplied by reference TRBV11-2 and TRBJ2-1, is EAGVAQSPRYKIIEKRQSVAFWCNPISGHATLYWYQQILGQGPKLLIQFQNNGVVDDSQLPKDRFSAERLKGVDSTLKIQPAKLEDSAVYLCASSPIAGGLYEQFFGPGTRLTVL.